This T cell receptor beta chain was observed in a study of blood T cell repertoires in COVID-19. Study as a whole: Acute-phase and convalescent COVID-19 samples originated in the United States, Italy and Spain. Sources were T cells, B-cell-depleted T cells, or PBMCs; the material itself was cDNA or gDNA.

The CDR3 extends over 12 amino acids. The V gene lost 2 bases and the J gene lost 6 bases, with 7 bases spanning the gap. Germline CDR1 reads MNHNS; CDR2 reads SASEGT. Source study methods: Estimates of nucleated cell counts were drawn from the amplification of reference gene primers. Some clones are missing from TCRdb's copy, which holds only in-frame ones; the method was immunoSEQ multiplex PCR. V and J calls and clone size are those listed in that table; D and trimming were worked out from the DNA. Of about 73,000 clones listed, 70% to 85% are singletons. The J gene is TRBJ1-1, the V gene TRBV6-1, with D unresolved. This TCR derives from a woman aged 55-75 years with acute or convalescent COVID-19. Sequenced: peripheral blood. The CDR3 sequence: CASSESLSEAFF. CDR3 DNA sequence: TGTGCCAGCAGTGAATCCCTTTCTGAAGCTTTCTTT.